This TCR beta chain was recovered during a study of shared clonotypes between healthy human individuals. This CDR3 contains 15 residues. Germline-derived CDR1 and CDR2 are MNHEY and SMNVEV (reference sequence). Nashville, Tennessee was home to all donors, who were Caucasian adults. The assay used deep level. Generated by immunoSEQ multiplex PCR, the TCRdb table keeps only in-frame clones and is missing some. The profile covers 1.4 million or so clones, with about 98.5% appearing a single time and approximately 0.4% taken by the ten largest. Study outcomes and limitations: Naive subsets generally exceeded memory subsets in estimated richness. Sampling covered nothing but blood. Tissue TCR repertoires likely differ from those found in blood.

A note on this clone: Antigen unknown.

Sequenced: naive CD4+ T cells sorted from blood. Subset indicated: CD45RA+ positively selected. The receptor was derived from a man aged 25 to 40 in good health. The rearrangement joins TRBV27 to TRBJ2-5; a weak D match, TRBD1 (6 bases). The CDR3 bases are TGTGCGCCGCTACTCCTCTCAGGGGCCGAAGAGACCCAGTACTTC. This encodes CAPLLLSGAEETQYF.